The rows below give T cell receptor beta chains drawn from one sample of a study of PD-1 blockade in classical Hodgkin lymphoma. Data came from immunoSEQ multiplex PCR; TCRdb stores just in-frame clones and leaves some out. The sample includes approximately 27,000 clones, 70% to 90% seen only once; the top ten take around 2.5%. Sequencing was performed on peripheral blood mononuclear cells (PBMCs), taken at baseline. These receptors originate from a human donor with classical Hodgkin lymphoma. Each CDR3 is given with its conserved first and last residue. The order of the fields is D gene, V gene, clone size, J gene, CDR3 protein, CDR3 DNA. A D gene is named only where the DNA matches it firmly. Clone size is shown for a subset of rows, as once, few, many or a class of expanded clone.

-	TRBV5-6	-	TRBJ2-7	CASSLTGGASYEQYF	TGTGCCAGCAGCTTGACAGGAGGCGCCTCCTACGAGCAGTACTTC
TRBD1	TRBV7-9	-	TRBJ1-4	CASSRRTGNNEKLFF	TGTGCCAGCAGCCGACGGACAGGGAATAATGAAAAACTGTTTTTT
-	TRBV4-2	few	TRBJ1-5	CASSQSGGPSNQPQHF	TGTGCCAGCAGCCAATCAGGAGGTCCGAGCAATCAGCCCCAGCATTTT
TRBD2	TRBV7-9	-	TRBJ2-7	CASSLGLAGGLSEQYF	TGTGCCAGCAGCTTAGGATTAGCGGGGGGGCTCTCCGAGCAGTACTTC
-	TRBV7-9	once	TRBJ1-1	CASSADSAAEAFF	TGTGCCAGCAGCGCGGACAGCGCTGCTGAAGCTTTCTTT
TRBD1	TRBV10-3	-	TRBJ1-2	CAIQWTSRTGVGYTF	TGTGCCATCCAGTGGACATCCCGGACAGGGGTAGGCTACACCTTC
-	TRBV29-1	few	TRBJ2-2	CSAPPPAACGIPGELFF	TGCAGCGCTCCCCCTCCGGCCGCCTGCGGAATACCCGGGGAGCTGTTTTTT
-	TRBV6-5	-	TRBJ2-7	CASSYPGVEQYF	TGTGCCAGCAGTTACCCAGGGGTCGAGCAGTACTTC
TRBD2	TRBV10-2	-	TRBJ2-1	CASSESRRSGGADNEQFF	TGCGCCAGCAGTGAGTCGAGGCGAAGCGGGGGGGCTGACAATGAGCAGTTCTTC
-	TRBV6-5	few	TRBJ2-2	CASSYSQNTGELFF	TGTGCCAGCAGTTACAGCCAGAACACCGGGGAGCTGTTTTTT
TRBD1	TRBV7-9	-	TRBJ1-2	CASSSRGGQGNTF	TGTGCCAGCAGCTCGCGGGGAGGACAGGGAAACACCTTC
-	TRBV20-1	once	TRBJ2-5	CSAARETQYF	TGCAGTGCTGCAAGGGAGACCCAGTACTTC
-	TRBV30	-	TRBJ2-7	CAWSVLGGGEQYF	TGTGCCTGGAGTGTTTTAGGGGGGGGCGAGCAGTACTTC
TRBD1	TRBV5-1	few	TRBJ2-5	CASSFAGTGSEETQYF	TGCGCCAGCAGCTTTGCCGGGACAGGGAGCGAAGAGACCCAGTACTTC
-	TRBV19	-	TRBJ2-3	CASSIAPDTQYF	TGTGCCAGTAGTATCGCGCCAGATACGCAGTATTTT
TRBD2	TRBV5-1	-	TRBJ2-7	CASSTTSGGAVEQYF	TGCGCCAGCAGCACGACTAGCGGGGGGGCGGTGGAGCAGTACTTC
-	TRBV9	-	TRBJ1-3	CASSVATASSGNTIYF	TGTGCCAGCAGCGTAGCGACAGCCTCCTCTGGAAACACCATATATTTT
-	TRBV7-9	-	TRBJ2-2	CASSAFTGELFF	TGTGCCAGCAGCGCGTTCACCGGGGAGCTGTTTTTT
TRBD2	TRBV9	-	TRBJ2-7	CASSVGVSGSYEQYF	TGTGCCAGCAGCGTAGGTGTTAGCGGGTCCTACGAGCAGTACTTC
-	TRBV11-2	-	TRBJ2-2	CASSLDRVGAGELFF	TGTGCCAGCAGCTTAGATCGTGTGGGGGCCGGGGAGCTGTTTTTT
TRBD1	TRBV4-3	-	TRBJ1-5	CASSQDEGADQPQHF	TGCGCCAGCAGCCAAGACGAGGGGGCCGATCAGCCCCAGCATTTT
-	TRBV19	-	TRBJ1-6	CASSISAGTYNSPLHF	TGTGCCAGTAGTATTTCCGCGGGGACCTATAATTCACCCCTCCACTTT
TRBD1	TRBV2	few	TRBJ1-2	CASRPSGGAHGYTF	TGTGCCAGCAGACCGTCAGGGGGCGCTCATGGCTACACCTTC
-	TRBV5-1	-	TRBJ1-1	CASSLQVGGGNTEAFF	TGCGCCAGCAGCTTACAAGTCGGGGGAGGGAACACTGAAGCTTTCTTT
TRBD2	TRBV5-1	-	TRBJ2-1	CASSLGGGYNEQFF	TGCGCCAGCAGCTTGGGCGGGGGCTACAATGAGCAGTTCTTC
-	TRBV10-3	-	TRBJ2-5	CAISESRGETQYF	TGTGCCATCAGTGAGTCCAGGGGAGAGACCCAGTACTTC
-	TRBV7-4	-	TRBJ2-7	CASSLAVSEQYF	TGTGCCAGCAGCTTAGCGGTAAGCGAGCAGTACTTC